Here is one T cell receptor (beta chain) with its context. This sample stems from a study of blood T cell repertoires in COVID-19. Across the study: PBMCs, B-cell-depleted T cells, or T cells provided the cDNA or gDNA that made up the material.

Germline values: CDR1 LNHDA, CDR2 SQIVND (reference sequence). Trimming stripped 3 bases from V and 3 bases from J, with 14 bases between. The length of the CDR3 is 15 residues. In the original workflow: Reference gene primer amplification yielded estimated nucleated cell counts. Sequencing was performed with immunoSEQ multiplex PCR; in TCRdb, only in-frame clones are kept and a portion is missing. The V and J calls and clone size come from that table; D and trimming were worked out from the DNA. Altogether hundreds of thousands of clones are present, under 90% being singletons, with the ten largest covering roughly a tenth.

The receptor was derived from a woman younger than 45 who had recovered from COVID-19. The sequencing sample was made of PBMCs or T cells enriched from blood (not recorded which). This chain links TRBV19 with TRBJ1-1, with D possibly matching TRBD1 (5 bases). Here the CDR3 DNA reads TGTGCCAGTAGTATGTCCTCCCGGGGGGACACTGAAGCTTTCTTT. This translates into CASSMSSRGDTEAFF.